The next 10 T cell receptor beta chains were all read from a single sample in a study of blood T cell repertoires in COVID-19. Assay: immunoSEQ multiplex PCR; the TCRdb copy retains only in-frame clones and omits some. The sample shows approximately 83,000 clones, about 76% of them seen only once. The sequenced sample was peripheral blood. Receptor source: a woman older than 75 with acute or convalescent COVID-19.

Here the CDR3 reads CASRTDRVVMKPQHF. The CDR3 DNA sequence: TGTGCCAGCAGGACCGACAGGGTGGTAATGAAGCCCCAGCATTTT. The chain recombines TRBV6-5 with TRBJ1-5; TRBD1 matches 7 bases. The CDR3 loop spans 15 amino acids. V was pared by 6 bases and J by 8 bases, with 13 bases of the junction left unmatched. Looked up from germline, CDR1 is MNHEY and CDR2 is SVGAGI.

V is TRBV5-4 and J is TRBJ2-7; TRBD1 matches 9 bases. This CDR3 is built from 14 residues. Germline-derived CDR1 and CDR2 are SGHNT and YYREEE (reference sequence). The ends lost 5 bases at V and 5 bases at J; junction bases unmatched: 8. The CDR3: CASRGQGLGNEQYF. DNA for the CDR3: TGTGCCAGCAGGGGACAGGGTTTGGGCAACGAGCAGTACTTC. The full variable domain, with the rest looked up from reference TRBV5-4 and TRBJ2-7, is ETGVTQSPTHLIKTRGQQVTLRCSSQSGHNTVSWYQQALGQGPQFIFQYYREEENGRGNFPPRFSGLQFPNYSSELNVNALELDDSALYLCASRGQGLGNEQYFGPGTRLTVT.

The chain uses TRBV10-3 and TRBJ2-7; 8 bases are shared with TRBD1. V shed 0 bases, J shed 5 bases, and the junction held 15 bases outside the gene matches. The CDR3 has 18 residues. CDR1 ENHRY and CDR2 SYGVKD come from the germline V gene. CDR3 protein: CAISESLLSGQEEDEQYF. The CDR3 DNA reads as TGTGCCATCAGTGAGTCGCTTTTATCGGGACAGGAGGAGGACGAGCAGTACTTC.

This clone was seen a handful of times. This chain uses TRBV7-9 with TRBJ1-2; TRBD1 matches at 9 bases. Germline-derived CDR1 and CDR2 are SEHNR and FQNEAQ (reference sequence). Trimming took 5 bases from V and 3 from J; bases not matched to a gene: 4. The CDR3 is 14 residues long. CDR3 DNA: TGTGCCAGCAGCCGACAGGGGGAGTACTATGGCTACACCTTC. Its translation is CASSRQGEYYGYTF.

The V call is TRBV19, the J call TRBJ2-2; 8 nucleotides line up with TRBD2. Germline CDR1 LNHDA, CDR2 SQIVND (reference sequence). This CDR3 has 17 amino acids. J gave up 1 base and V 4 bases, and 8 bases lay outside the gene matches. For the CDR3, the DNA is TGTGCCAGTAGTACGCGGGGGGAATGGATGAACACCGGGGAGCTGTTTTTT. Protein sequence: CASSTRGEWMNTGELFF. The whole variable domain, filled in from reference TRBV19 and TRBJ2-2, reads DGGITQSPKYLFRKEGQNVTLSCEQNLNHDAMYWYRQDPGQGLRLIYYSQIVNDFQKGDIAEGYSVSREKKESFPLTVTSAQKNPTAFYLCASSTRGEWMNTGELFFGEGSRLTVL.

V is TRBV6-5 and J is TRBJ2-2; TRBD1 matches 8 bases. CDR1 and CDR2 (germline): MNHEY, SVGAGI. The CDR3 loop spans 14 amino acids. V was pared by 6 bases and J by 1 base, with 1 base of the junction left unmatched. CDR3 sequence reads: CASRGQGNTGELFF. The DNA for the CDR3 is TGTGCCAGCAGAGGACAGGGGAACACCGGGGAGCTGTTTTTT.

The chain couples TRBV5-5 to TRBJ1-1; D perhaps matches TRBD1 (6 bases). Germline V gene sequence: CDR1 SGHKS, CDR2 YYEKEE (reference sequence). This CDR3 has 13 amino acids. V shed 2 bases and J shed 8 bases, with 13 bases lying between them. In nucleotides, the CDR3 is TGTGCCAGCAGCTTTACAGGGCCACCGGAAGCTTTCTTT. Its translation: CASSFTGPPEAFF.

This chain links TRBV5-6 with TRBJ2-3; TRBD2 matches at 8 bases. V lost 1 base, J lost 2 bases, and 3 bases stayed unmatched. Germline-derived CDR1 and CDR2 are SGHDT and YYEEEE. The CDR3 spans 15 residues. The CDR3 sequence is CASSLRGGLTDTQYF. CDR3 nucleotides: TGTGCCAGCAGCTTGCGGGGGGGCCTCACAGATACGCAGTATTTT. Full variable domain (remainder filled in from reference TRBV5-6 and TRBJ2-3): DAGVTQSPTHLIKTRGQQVTLRCSPKSGHDTVSWYQQALGQGPQFIFQYYEEEERQRGNFPDRFSGHQFPNYSSELNVNALLLGDSALYLCASSLRGGLTDTQYFGPGTRLTVL.

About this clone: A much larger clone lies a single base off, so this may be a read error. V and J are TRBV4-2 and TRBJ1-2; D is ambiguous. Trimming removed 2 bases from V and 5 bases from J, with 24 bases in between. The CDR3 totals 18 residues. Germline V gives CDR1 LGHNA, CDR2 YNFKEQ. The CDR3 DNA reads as TGTGCCAGCAGCCAATCCCCCGTGGACTCGTGGGTTAGATATGGCTACACCTTC. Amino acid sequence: CASSQSPVDSWVRYGYTF.

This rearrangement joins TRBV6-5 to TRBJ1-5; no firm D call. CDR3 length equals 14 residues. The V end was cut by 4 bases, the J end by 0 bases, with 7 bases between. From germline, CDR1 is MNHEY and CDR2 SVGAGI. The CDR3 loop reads CASSLEYSNQPQHF. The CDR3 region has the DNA TGTGCCAGCAGTTTAGAATATAGCAATCAGCCCCAGCATTTT.